This T cell receptor beta chain was sequenced during a study of memory CD4+ T cells and cytomegalovirus serostatus. Looking at the study overall: Of the healthy Belgian adults, nine or ten were CMV seropositive and fewer than 30 seronegative.

Single viable CD3+CD4+CD8-CD45RO+ cells were sorted as the memory CD4+ T cells. This CDR3 has 14 residues. V was clipped by 6 bases and J by 0 bases, with 6 bases between them. The germline V gene encodes CDR1 ENHRY and CDR2 SYGVKD. Produced via immunoSEQ multiplex PCR; TCRdb's table is partial and in-frame only. The table lists about 57,000 clones, roughly four fifths of them singletons. The source is an adult in good health and CMV-seronegative. The chain couples TRBV10-3 to TRBJ2-6; D is unresolved. Specimen: memory CD4+ T cells from blood. This CDR3 reads CAISVNSGANVLTF. CDR3 in DNA: TGTGCCATCAGCGTGAACTCTGGGGCCAACGTCCTGACTTTC.